Detailed here is one T cell receptor (beta chain). The sample carries other DNA sequences with the same CDR3. The data stem from a study of T cell changes during pregnancy in multiple sclerosis. V was clipped by 3 bases and J by 1 base; unmatched bases: 0. CDR3 length equals 14 residues. The V gene's germline CDR1 is MDHEN and CDR2 SYDVKM. Method: immunoSEQ multiplex PCR; TCRdb's copy keeps in-frame clones and lacks some. The data contain around 81,000 clones, just under 95% of them singletons. The V call is TRBV28, the J call TRBJ1-5, with TRBD1 identical over 7 bases. This receptor was obtained from a female donor in good health, enrolled as a control in a pregnancy study. The sample here was peripheral blood, taken after pregnancy. The CDR3 sequence: CASSFRGSNQPQHF. The DNA of the CDR3 is TGTGCCAGCAGTTTCAGGGGGAGCAATCAGCCCCAGCATTTT.